The next 32 T cell receptor beta chains were all read from a single sample in a study of shared clonotypes between healthy human individuals. Data came from immunoSEQ multiplex PCR; TCRdb stores just in-frame clones and leaves some out. Of over a million clones in the sample, 70% to 80% were seen once. The sequencing input was memory CD4+ T cells from PBMCs. Stated subset: CD45RA-negative fraction. The receptors come from a man younger than 35 in good health. Some clones in this sample may be carry-over from other donors' samples.

The gene calls are TRBV7-3 and TRBJ2-7, with D unclear. Trimming removed 5 bases from V and 0 bases from J, with 14 bases in between. Germline V gene sequence: CDR1 SGHTA, CDR2 FQGTGA. This CDR3 is built from 15 residues. In DNA form, the CDR3 reads TGTGCCAGCAGCGGGTCTGAGAAGGGCTCCTACGAGCAGTACTTC. This translates into CASSGSEKGSYEQYF.

The chain joins TRBV27 to TRBJ2-7; D gene ambiguous. V dropped 3 bases and J dropped 2 bases, with 11 bases sitting between them. This CDR3 spans 14 amino acids. Germline assignment: CDR1 MNHEY and CDR2 SMNVEV (reference sequence). The CDR3 protein is CASSFSRKAYEQYF. The CDR3 DNA follows: TGTGCCAGCAGTTTCTCCAGGAAAGCCTACGAGCAGTACTTC.

This clone was found once. The gene calls are TRBV7-9 and TRBJ1-2; 9 nucleotides line up with TRBD1. CDR3 length equals 15 residues. Germline CDR1 SEHNR, CDR2 FQNEAQ (reference sequence). The junction had 7 bases not matched to a gene; V was cut back by 5 bases and J by 3 bases. Here the CDR3 reads CASSPGTGLDYGYTF. CDR3 DNA: TGTGCCAGCAGCCCCGGGACAGGGTTAGACTATGGCTACACCTTC.

The chain links TRBV18 to TRBJ2-7, with 9 nucleotides matching TRBD1. J gave up 6 bases and V 3 bases, and 3 bases lay outside the gene matches. The CDR3 runs to 13 residues. Germline-derived CDR1 and CDR2 are KGHSH and LQKENI. The CDR3 loop is CASSPGTGLEQYF. The CDR3 coding sequence is TGTGCCAGCTCACCCGGGACAGGGCTCGAGCAGTACTTC.

This chain uses TRBV5-4 with TRBJ2-7, with TRBD1 matching 9 bases. J lost 3 bases, V lost 4 bases, and 8 bases had no gene match. The CDR3 extends over 15 amino acids. CDR1 SGHNT and CDR2 YYREEE come from the germline V gene (reference sequence). CDR3 loop: CASSHQGQGGYEQYF. The CDR3 coding sequence is TGTGCCAGCAGCCATCAGGGACAGGGTGGCTACGAGCAGTACTTC.

V gene TRBV28 combines with J gene TRBJ2-7; 12 positions agree with TRBD1. The trim removed 6 bases at V and 6 bases at J, leaving 9 bases unmatched. The germline V gene has CDR1 MDHEN and CDR2 SYDVKM. This CDR3 is built from 15 residues. CDR3 loop: CASSPGGTGGLEQYF. The CDR3 DNA reads as TGTGCCAGCAGCCCCGGCGGGACAGGGGGCCTCGAGCAGTACTTC.

The V gene is TRBV27, the J gene TRBJ2-3, with TRBD2 as a possible D gene (5 bases). The germline V and J ends were trimmed by 0 bases and 2 bases, with 12 bases remaining between them. Germline CDR1 is MNHEY and CDR2 is SMNVEV (reference sequence). This CDR3 region has 16 residues. CDR3 in amino acids: CASSLSKERNTDTQYF. The CDR3 bases are TGTGCCAGCAGTTTATCGAAGGAGCGGAACACAGATACGCAGTATTTT.

The chain recombines TRBV28 with TRBJ2-6; 7 bases line up with TRBD1. The J segment lost 1 base and the V segment lost 3 bases, leaving 9 bases of the junction unmatched. CDR3 length: 18 residues. Germline loops: CDR1 MDHEN, CDR2 SYDVKM. The CDR3 bases are TGTGCCAGCAGTTTTCCACAGGGGCGTGGGTCTGGGGCCAACGTCCTGACTTTC. Its protein is CASSFPQGRGSGANVLTF.

This clone was counted ten times or more. The V call is TRBV28, the J call TRBJ2-5; 9 bases map to TRBD1. In germline, CDR1 is MDHEN, CDR2 SYDVKM. CDR3 length: 14 amino acids. Trimming at V came to 4 bases and at J to 6 bases, leaving 6 bases not matched to a gene. DNA for the CDR3: TGTGCCAGCAGTTCCCGGACAGGGGAGAAGACCCAGTACTTC. Its translation: CASSSRTGEKTQYF.

The chain has TRBV30 and TRBJ2-7; D is unresolved. CDR1 is GTSNPN, CDR2 SVGIG, per germline (reference sequence). CDR3 length: 12 amino acids. V lost 3 bases and J 3 bases, leaving 9 bases between the germline ends. This CDR3 is CAWSETDYEQYF. CDR3 nucleotide sequence: TGTGCCTGGAGCGAGACTGACTACGAGCAGTACTTC.

The J gene is TRBJ2-1, the V gene TRBV27; D is unclear. The germline CDR1 and CDR2 sequences are MNHEY and SMNVEV (reference sequence). V shed 2 bases and J shed 0 bases, with 11 bases lying between them. This CDR3 region has 16 residues. The CDR3 sequence is CASSLKGRLSYNEQFF. The CDR3 DNA reads TGTGCCAGCAGTTTAAAAGGTCGTCTCTCCTACAATGAGCAGTTCTTC.

The gene calls are TRBV9 and TRBJ1-2, with D uncertain. CDR3 size: 14 residues. V was shortened by 0 bases and J by 8 bases, with 14 bases between the two germline ends. The germline CDR1 and CDR2 sequences are SGDLS and YYNGEE. In DNA, the CDR3 is TGTGCCAGCAGCGTAGGGGGTCCCAGTGAGGGCTACACCTTC. Its protein is CASSVGGPSEGYTF.

This sequence joins TRBV5-8 and TRBJ1-5; 7 bases align to TRBD1. The CDR3 is 14 amino acids. CDR1 and CDR2 (germline): SGHTS, YDEGEE. The trim removed 4 bases at V and 9 bases at J, leaving 10 bases unmatched. The CDR3 spells CASSTGQAARPQHF. The CDR3 nucleotides are TGTGCCAGCAGCACTGGACAGGCAGCGCGGCCCCAGCATTTT.

This clone showed up many times. V is TRBV28 and J is TRBJ2-3; possible D gene TRBD2, 7 bases. V dropped 6 bases and J dropped 5 bases, with 15 bases sitting between them. This CDR3 region has 14 residues. Germline CDR1 and CDR2: MDHEN and SYDVKM. CDR3 coding DNA: TGTGCCAGCAGAATAGGGGGGGGAAGAGATACGCAGTATTTT. It specifies CASRIGGGRDTQYF.

The chain employs TRBV28 and TRBJ2-3; 8 bases are a match to TRBD2. CDR3 size: 15 residues. Germline trimming cut 3 bases from V and 5 bases from J; bases unmatched to any gene: 7. Germline values: CDR1 MDHEN, CDR2 SYDVKM. CDR3 region: CASSFDRLAGDTQYF. CDR3 coding DNA: TGTGCCAGCAGTTTTGACCGGCTAGCGGGAGATACGCAGTATTTT.

The chain uses TRBV5-4 and TRBJ2-7, with D perhaps matching TRBD2 (5 bases). From germline, CDR1 is SGHNT and CDR2 YYREEE (reference sequence). V gave up 5 bases and J gave up 1 base, with 13 bases separating them. The CDR3 extends over 14 amino acids. CDR3 bases: TGTGCCAGCAGGCAGGACTTCCGATCCTACGAGCAGTACTTC. Translation: CASRQDFRSYEQYF.

This chain connects TRBV28 to TRBJ2-2; TRBD2 is a possible D gene (5 bases). The CDR3 sequence is 15 residues long. V lost 4 bases and J 7 bases, leaving 16 bases between the germline ends. The V gene's germline CDR1 is MDHEN and CDR2 SYDVKM. CDR3 nucleotides: TGTGCCAGCAGTTCGGCAGGCGCGGGTATCGGGGAGCTGTTTTTT. It is translated as CASSSAGAGIGELFF. Full variable domain (missing parts from reference TRBV28 and TRBJ2-2): DVKVTQSSRYLVKRTGEKVFLECVQDMDHENMFWYRQDPGLGLRLIYFSYDVKMKEKGDIPEGYSVSREKKERFSLILESASTNQTSMYLCASSSAGAGIGELFFGEGSRLTVL.

This clone was observed a few times. The chain joins TRBV6-5 to TRBJ1-1; D is ambiguous. The CDR3 extends over 13 amino acids. Between the trimmed V and J ends, which lost 0 bases and 6 bases, there was a span of 8 bases. Per germline, CDR1 MNHEY and CDR2 SVGAGI. CDR3 in amino acids: CASSYSRISEAFF. As DNA, the CDR3 is TGTGCCAGCAGTTACTCGAGGATCTCTGAAGCTTTCTTT.

This rearrangement joins TRBV6-5 to TRBJ2-5; tentatively, D is TRBD1 (6 bases). The CDR3 runs 12 residues. The V end was cut by 10 bases, the J end by 9 bases, with 18 bases between. In germline, CDR1 is MNHEY, CDR2 SVGAGI. CDR3 coding DNA: TGTGCCACCCGACAGGCGAAGGGGGCCCAGTACTTC. Translated, it gives CATRQAKGAQYF.

This chain connects TRBV30 to TRBJ1-5, with a possible D match to TRBD1 (5 bases). This CDR3 is 13 amino acids long. V gave up 3 bases and J gave up 4 bases, with 10 bases separating them. Germline V lookup: CDR1 GTSNPN, CDR2 SVGIG (reference sequence). CDR3 amino acids: CAWRKGLNQPQHF. The CDR3 DNA sequence: TGTGCCTGGAGGAAGGGACTGAATCAGCCCCAGCATTTT.

CDR3 sequence reads: CASSESGQGTYGYTF. The CDR3 DNA is TGTGCCAGCAGTGAATCGGGGCAGGGCACCTATGGCTACACCTTC. This chain uses TRBV2 with TRBJ1-2, with D possibly being TRBD1 (5 bases). Germline V gene data show CDR1 as SNHLY and CDR2 as FYNNEI. Trimming removed 2 bases from V and 4 bases from J, with 14 bases in between. This CDR3 is 15 amino acids long.

The DNA for the CDR3 is TGTGCCAGCAGCCAAGACAGGGTTGCAGATACGCAGTATTTT. Its translation is CASSQDRVADTQYF. V and J are TRBV11-2 and TRBJ2-3, with TRBD1 identical over 7 bases. J lost 4 bases, V lost 5 bases, and 6 bases had no gene match. Germline values: CDR1 SGHAT, CDR2 FQNNGV. The CDR3 extends over 14 amino acids.

The genes are TRBV30 and TRBJ2-2; 7 bases agree with TRBD1. This CDR3 has 14 residues. Trimming at V came to 1 base and at J to 5 bases, leaving 4 bases not matched to a gene. Germline V gene data show CDR1 as GTSNPN and CDR2 as SVGIG (reference sequence). CDR3 residues: CAWSAQGVTGELFF. The CDR3 DNA follows: TGTGCCTGGAGTGCTCAGGGGGTGACCGGGGAGCTGTTTTTT.

V gene TRBV2 combines with J gene TRBJ1-5; no clear D. The V gene's germline CDR1 is SNHLY and CDR2 FYNNEI. Between the trimmed V and J ends, which lost 7 bases and 2 bases, there was a span of 9 bases. This CDR3 has 13 residues. In nucleotides, the CDR3 is TGTGCCAGCACGGTGTTCGGCAATCAGCCCCAGCATTTT. Amino acid sequence: CASTVFGNQPQHF.

The chain combines TRBV5-6 with TRBJ1-2; TRBD1 agrees at 7 bases. Germline V gene sequence: CDR1 SGHDT, CDR2 YYEEEE. With V trimmed by 4 bases and J by 8 bases, 8 bases remained unmatched. This CDR3 is 13 amino acids long. The CDR3 loop is CASSVPGQWGYTF. DNA for the CDR3: TGTGCCAGCAGCGTCCCGGGACAGTGGGGCTACACCTTC.

The chain couples TRBV18 to TRBJ1-5; 7 bases are shared with TRBD1. This CDR3 is built from 15 residues. CDR1 KGHSH and CDR2 LQKENI come from the germline V gene. V dropped 6 bases and J dropped 4; count of bases not matched to a gene: 9. The CDR3 DNA reads TGTGCCAGCTCCCCCGGACAGGTCGGAAATCAGCCCCAGCATTTT. This codes for CASSPGQVGNQPQHF. The full variable domain, in which reference TRBV18 and TRBJ1-5 provide the parts outside the CDR3, is NAGVMQNPRHLVRRRGQEARLRCSPMKGHSHVYWYRQLPEEGLKFMVYLQKENIIDESGMPKERFSAEFPKEGPSILRIQQVVRGDSAAYFCASSPGQVGNQPQHFGDGTRLSIL.

The rearrangement links TRBV5-1 to TRBJ2-1; D might be TRBD2 (6 bases). The germline V and J ends were trimmed by 0 bases and 5 bases, with 24 bases remaining between them. The CDR3 loop spans 19 amino acids. The germline V gene encodes CDR1 SGHRS and CDR2 YFSETQ. For the CDR3, the DNA is TGCGCCAGCAGCTTGGCGCCATCGGGGATGGAAAGGAGGGACAATGAGCAGTTCTTC. Translation gives CASSLAPSGMERRDNEQFF.

The V call is TRBV14, the J call TRBJ2-6; D might be TRBD2 (6 bases). V gave up 2 bases and J gave up 4 bases, with 12 bases separating them. Germline-derived CDR1 and CDR2 are SGHDN and FVKESK. The CDR3 is 16 amino acids. The CDR3 DNA follows: TGTGCCAGCAGCCAAAGTGGCACTAGCGGGGCCAACGTCCTGACTTTC. Translated, it gives CASSQSGTSGANVLTF.

The rearrangement joins TRBV6-1 to TRBJ2-3, with 9 bases identical to TRBD1. With 6 bases clipped from V and 5 bases from J, the junction kept 6 bases outside the gene matches. Germline CDR1 and CDR2: MNHNS and SASEGT. This CDR3 contains 14 residues. The CDR3 reads CASRGQGVVDTQYF. The CDR3 bases are TGTGCCAGCAGGGGACAGGGAGTAGTAGATACGCAGTATTTT.

This clone was observed a few times. The chain recombines TRBV6-1 with TRBJ2-2, with D perhaps matching TRBD2 (5 bases). Germline V gene sequence: CDR1 MNHNS, CDR2 SASEGT. V gave up 4 bases and J gave up 6 bases, with 21 bases separating them. The CDR3 runs to 17 residues. The CDR3 is CASSGRGSRVVSGELFF. The CDR3 DNA reads as TGTGCCAGCAGTGGCCGAGGGAGTAGGGTTGTCTCCGGGGAGCTGTTTTTT.

With regard to this clone: With a much larger clone just one base away, this may be a read error. The chain joins TRBV2 to TRBJ2-3; 14 bases map to TRBD2. The V segment lost 6 bases and the J segment 4 bases; nucleotides outside the gene matches: 3. Per germline, CDR1 SNHLY and CDR2 FYNNEI. CDR3 length: 15 amino acids. CDR3 bases: TGTGCCAGCAGGGGGACTAGCGGGAGCCCAGATACGCAGTATTTT. Its translation: CASRGTSGSPDTQYF.

V is TRBV7-3 and J is TRBJ2-7; D is tentatively TRBD1 or TRBD2 (5 bases each). The V end was cut by 3 bases, the J end by 3 bases, with 12 bases between. CDR1 and CDR2 (germline): SGHTA, FQGTGA. The CDR3 is 14 residues long. CDR3 sequence reads: CASSLPGPNYEQYF. The DNA for the CDR3 is TGTGCCAGCAGCTTGCCGGGACCTAACTACGAGCAGTACTTC.